This TCR beta chain came from a study of T-cell memory formation after mild COVID-19. One entry per CDR3 protein results from TCRdb running MiXCR on the 5' RACE reads. The sample carries hundreds of thousands of distinct CDR3 sequences, about 15% recorded once. Whole-study findings and limits: Clones contracting over day 15 to 85 were CD4/CD8 balanced, with later expanders leaning CD4+.

V lost 9 bases to trimming and J lost 2 bases, with 7 bases between them. The CDR3 covers 11 residues. CDR1 and CDR2 (germline): MDHEN, SYDVKM. Comment on this clonotype: The antigen remains unidentified.

The genes are TRBV28 and TRBJ1-1, with no clear D. The sequenced sample was PBMCs or a T cell subset sorted from them (not recorded which). This TCR was sampled from a man between 18 and 35 years old who had mild COVID-19 (a few samples of this study predate the infection). Cell type and time point are not known. The CDR3, as DNA: TGTGCCAGTTTTGGCAACACTGAAGCTTTCTTT. Translating gives CASFGNTEAFF.